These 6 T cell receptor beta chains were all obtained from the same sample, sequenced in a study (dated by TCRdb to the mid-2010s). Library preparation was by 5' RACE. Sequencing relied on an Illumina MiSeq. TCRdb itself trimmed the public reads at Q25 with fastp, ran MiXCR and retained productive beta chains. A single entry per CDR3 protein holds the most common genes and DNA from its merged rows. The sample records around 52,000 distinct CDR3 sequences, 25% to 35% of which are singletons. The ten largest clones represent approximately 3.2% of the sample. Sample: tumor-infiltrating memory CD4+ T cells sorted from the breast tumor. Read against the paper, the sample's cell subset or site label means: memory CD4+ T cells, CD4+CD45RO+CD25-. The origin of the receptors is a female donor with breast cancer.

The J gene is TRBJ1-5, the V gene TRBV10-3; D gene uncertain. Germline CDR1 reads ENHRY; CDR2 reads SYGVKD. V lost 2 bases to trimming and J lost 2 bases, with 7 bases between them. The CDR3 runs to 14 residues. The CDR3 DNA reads TGTGCCATCAGTGAGGGTTTTGGCAATCAGCCCCAGCATTTT. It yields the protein CAISEGFGNQPQHF.

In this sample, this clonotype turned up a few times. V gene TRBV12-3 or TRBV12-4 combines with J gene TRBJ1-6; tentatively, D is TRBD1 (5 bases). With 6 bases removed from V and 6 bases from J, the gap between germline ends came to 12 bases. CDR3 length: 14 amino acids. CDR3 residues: CASRAGGFNSPLHF. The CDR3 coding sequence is TGTGCCAGCAGAGCCGGGGGGTTTAATTCACCCCTCCACTTT.

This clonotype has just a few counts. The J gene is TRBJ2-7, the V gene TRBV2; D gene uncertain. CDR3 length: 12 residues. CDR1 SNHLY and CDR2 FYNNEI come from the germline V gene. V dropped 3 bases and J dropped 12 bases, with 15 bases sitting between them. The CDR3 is CASSDRMDLRYF. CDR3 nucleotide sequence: TGTGCCAGCAGTGATCGAATGGATCTTCGGTACTTC.

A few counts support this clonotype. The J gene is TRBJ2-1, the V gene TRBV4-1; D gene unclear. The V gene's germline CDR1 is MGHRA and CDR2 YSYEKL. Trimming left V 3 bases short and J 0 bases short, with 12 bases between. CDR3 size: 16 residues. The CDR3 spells CASSQKHPPSYNEQFF. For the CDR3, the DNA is TGCGCCAGCAGCCAGAAGCACCCCCCCTCCTACAATGAGCAGTTCTTC.

CDR3 bases: TGTGCCAGCAGTAGGACCCGATGGGACAGTCAGTACTTC. Amino acid sequence: CASSRTRWDSQYF. The rearrangement joins TRBV12-3 or TRBV12-4 to TRBJ2-4, with 7 bases that match TRBD1. This CDR3 is built from 13 residues. V shed 5 bases, J shed 12 bases, and the junction held 10 bases outside the gene matches.

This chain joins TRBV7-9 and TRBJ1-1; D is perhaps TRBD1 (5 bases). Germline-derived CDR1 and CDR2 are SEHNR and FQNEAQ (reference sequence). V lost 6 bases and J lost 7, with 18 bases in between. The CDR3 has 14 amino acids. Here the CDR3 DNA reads TGTGCCAGCAGACCTGACAGCCCGACAGTTGAAGCTTTCTTT. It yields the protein CASRPDSPTVEAFF.